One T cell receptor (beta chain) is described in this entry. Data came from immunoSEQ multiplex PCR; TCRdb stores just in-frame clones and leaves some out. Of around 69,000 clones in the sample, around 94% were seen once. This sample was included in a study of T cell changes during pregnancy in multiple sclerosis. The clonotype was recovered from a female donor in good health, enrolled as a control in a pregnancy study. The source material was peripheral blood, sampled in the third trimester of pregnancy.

The CDR3 DNA follows: TGTGCCAGCAGTCCTACAGGGTCATGGGATCAGCAGTTCTTC. Amino acids: CASSPTGSWDQQFF. The chain recombines TRBV6-5 with TRBJ2-1, with D perhaps TRBD1 (6 bases). Germline CDR1 reads MNHEY; CDR2 reads SVGAGI. Between the trimmed V and J ends, which lost 5 bases and 11 bases, there was a span of 19 bases. The CDR3 runs to 14 residues.